This entry lists 25 T cell receptor beta chains sequenced from one sample in a study of blood T cells in healthy people across ages (dated by TCRdb to between 2014 and 2016). The library came from 5' RACE. Sequencing was carried out with an Illumina HiSeq 2500. A second PCR of roughly 6 to 12 cycles was run with a J-beta primer mix and a sample-barcoded 5' primer. Starting from the raw public reads, TCRdb applied fastp trimming at Q25, assembled clones with MiXCR and retained in-frame beta chains. Rows with one shared CDR3 protein collapse into an entry with the most common genes and DNA. This sample has under 1 million distinct CDR3 sequences in its table, and roughly 44% of those were observed once. Roughly 18% of the sample comes from the top ten. Sequenced input: blood. These receptors were obtained from a man aged 55 to 70 in good health.

The rearrangement uses TRBV14 and TRBJ1-6; possible D gene TRBD1, 5 bases. Germline values: CDR1 SGHDN, CDR2 FVKESK. This CDR3 is built from 16 residues. Trimming shortened V by 4 bases and J by 7 bases, and 17 bases separated the two germline ends. The DNA for the CDR3 is TGTGCCAGCAGCCGAAAGATGGGACTGTGGAATTCACCCCTCCACTTT. Translated: CASSRKMGLWNSPLHF. The variable domain in full, with the rest retrieved from reference TRBV14 and TRBJ1-6, is EAGVTQFPSHSVIEKGQTVTLRCDPISGHDNLYWYRRVMGKEIKFLLHFVKESKQDESGMPNNRFLAERTGGTYSTLKVQPAELEDSGVYFCASSRKMGLWNSPLHFGNGTRLTVT.

The gene calls are TRBV18 and TRBJ1-6; tentative D call: TRBD1 (6 bases). The V end was cut by 5 bases, the J end by 4 bases, with 12 bases between. The CDR3 sequence is 15 residues long. Per germline, CDR1 KGHSH and CDR2 LQKENI. In DNA form, the CDR3 reads TGTGCCAGCTCAGAGACAGGACAATATAATTCACCCCTCCACTTT. Protein product: CASSETGQYNSPLHF.

The chain couples TRBV12-3 or TRBV12-4 to TRBJ1-6; TRBD1 matches at 7 bases. V shed 5 bases, J shed 6 bases, and the junction held 7 bases outside the gene matches. The CDR3 has 15 amino acids. The DNA of the CDR3 is TGTGCCAGCAGTCCCTCCACAGGGGTTAATTCACCCCTCCACTTT. Amino acid sequence: CASSPSTGVNSPLHF.

Written as DNA, the CDR3 is TGTGCCAGCAGCTTAGATGGGGTCGGGCAGTACTATGGCTACACCTTC. Protein sequence: CASSLDGVGQYYGYTF. The chain joins TRBV7-2 to TRBJ1-2; D gene uncertain. V lost 1 base and J lost 3, with 15 bases in between. The CDR3 contains 16 residues. Germline CDR1 and CDR2: SGHTA and FQGNSA. Full variable domain (remainder filled in from reference TRBV7-2 and TRBJ1-2): GAGVSQSPSNKVTEKGKDVELRCDPISGHTALYWYRQSLGQGLEFLIYFQGNSAPDKSGLPSDRFSAERTGGSVSTLTIQRTQQEDSAVYLCASSLDGVGQYYGYTFGSGTRLTVV.

This clonotype occurred a few times. CDR3 bases: TGTGCCAGCAGCCAAGAGGCACCCTCCGAGCAGTACTTC. This sequence encodes CASSQEAPSEQYF. The V call is TRBV5-5, the J call TRBJ2-7, with no clear D. The CDR3 consists of 13 residues. Germline values: CDR1 SGHKS, CDR2 YYEKEE (reference sequence). Deletions cut 4 bases from V and 6 bases from J, with 14 bases between.

The chain employs TRBV20-1 and TRBJ2-3, with D unclear. In germline, CDR1 is DFQATT, CDR2 SNEGSKA (reference sequence). Trimming removed 3 bases at V and 5 bases at J, with 6 bases between. This CDR3 has 11 residues. The CDR3 sequence is CSASTLDTQYF. As DNA, the CDR3 is TGCAGTGCTAGTACCCTAGATACGCAGTATTTT.

V usage is TRBV20-1 and J usage is TRBJ2-5; 7 nucleotides match TRBD2. Trimming took 2 bases from V and 0 from J; bases not matched to a gene: 3. Germline-derived CDR1 and CDR2 are DFQATT and SNEGSKA (reference sequence). This CDR3 comprises 14 residues. The CDR3 region is CSARLAEHQETQYF. The CDR3, as DNA: TGCAGTGCTAGACTAGCGGAACACCAAGAGACCCAGTACTTC.

This rearrangement joins TRBV4-3 to TRBJ2-1; tentatively, D is TRBD2 (6 bases). The CDR3 is 14 residues long. Per germline, CDR1 LGHNA and CDR2 YSLEER. Trimming took off 0 bases at V and 6 bases at J, with 9 bases between the two ends. CDR3 protein: CASSQEGTPNEQFF. CDR3 DNA: TGCGCCAGCAGCCAAGAGGGGACTCCCAATGAGCAGTTCTTC.

This clonotype appeared a few times. The chain recombines TRBV20-1 with TRBJ2-1, with 8 bases that match TRBD2. Looked up from germline, CDR1 is DFQATT and CDR2 is SNEGSKA (reference sequence). After removal of 5 bases from V and 7 bases from J, the junction contained 7 bases not matched to a gene. This CDR3 has 13 residues. This CDR3 is CSAPGLARNEQFF. The CDR3 nucleotides read TGCAGTGCTCCCGGACTAGCTAGAAATGAGCAGTTCTTC.

This chain uses TRBV3-1 with TRBJ2-7; TRBD1 matches 10 bases. CDR1 and CDR2 from the germline V gene are LGHDT and YNNKEL (reference sequence). The CDR3 has 15 amino acids. V was clipped by 2 bases and J by 5 bases; unmatched bases: 6. CDR3 loop: CASSQFRDRGNEQYF. DNA of the CDR3: TGTGCCAGCAGCCAATTCCGGGACAGGGGAAACGAGCAGTACTTC.

This clonotype was recorded once. The chain uses TRBV12-3 or TRBV12-4 and TRBJ1-2; 7 bases fit TRBD1. The CDR3 is made up of 15 amino acids. With 5 bases clipped from V and 3 bases from J, the junction kept 9 bases outside the gene matches. CDR3 nucleotide sequence: TGTGCCAGCAGTATCCCGGGACAGTCTCACTATGGCTACACCTTC. Its translation is CASSIPGQSHYGYTF.

This chain links TRBV6-6 with TRBJ2-3; D is perhaps TRBD2 (5 bases). This CDR3 contains 12 residues. Trimming removed 4 bases from V and 8 bases from J, with 10 bases in between. The germline V gene encodes CDR1 MNHNY and CDR2 SVGAGI (reference sequence). CDR3 DNA sequence: TGTGCCAGCAGTTCGGACTTTCTTACGCAGTATTTT. This sequence encodes CASSSDFLTQYF.

J is TRBJ2-7 and V is TRBV10-3, with D hard to call. Germline CDR1 reads ENHRY; CDR2 reads SYGVKD. V was shortened by 10 bases and J by 3 bases, with 16 bases between the two germline ends. This CDR3 has 13 residues. The CDR3 DNA is TGTGCCACTCAAGTTCGTATCAGCTACGAGCAGTACTTC. This gives the protein CATQVRISYEQYF.

This clonotype was counted ten times or more. The rearrangement links TRBV7-6 to TRBJ1-2, with 7 bases lining up with TRBD1. The CDR3 is 12 residues long. Trimming removed 5 bases from V and 6 bases from J; junction bases left unmatched: 3. Germline loops: CDR1 SGHVS, CDR2 FNYEAQ. The CDR3 spells CASSLTGNGYTF. The DNA for the CDR3 is TGTGCCAGCAGCCTGACAGGGAATGGCTACACCTTC.

This clonotype has more than one count but fewer than ten. The J gene is TRBJ1-2, the V gene TRBV28; D is ambiguous. The ends were cut back, 8 bases at V and 8 bases at J, with 15 bases in the middle. The CDR3 is made up of 12 amino acids. Per germline, CDR1 MDHEN and CDR2 SYDVKM. The CDR3 protein is CASCVGGLGYTF. CDR3 in DNA: TGTGCCAGCTGCGTGGGTGGATTGGGCTACACCTTC.

Here the CDR3 reads CASTSSAGDYSTDTQYF. The DNA for the CDR3 is TGTGCCAGCACTTCCTCCGCCGGGGACTACAGCACAGATACGCAGTATTTT. The J gene is TRBJ2-3, the V gene TRBV6-2 or TRBV6-3; 7 nucleotides match TRBD2. With 7 bases clipped from V and 0 bases from J, the junction kept 13 bases outside the gene matches. This CDR3 spans 17 amino acids. CDR1 is MNHEY, CDR2 SVGEGT, per germline.

There are a few counts of this clonotype. J is TRBJ1-6 and V is TRBV20-1; D unclear. The CDR3 loop spans 12 amino acids. Trimming removed 0 bases at V and 7 bases at J, with 4 bases between. Looked up from germline, CDR1 is DFQATT and CDR2 is SNEGSKA (reference sequence). Here the CDR3 DNA reads TGCAGTGCTAGAGAGGGGAATTCACCCCTCCACTTT. Translation: CSAREGNSPLHF.

This clonotype was found a few times. The genes are TRBV2 and TRBJ2-5; 12 bases map to TRBD2. Germline CDR1 reads SNHLY; CDR2 reads FYNNEI. V lost 6 bases to trimming and J lost 4 bases; unmatched junction nucleotides: 6. This CDR3 has 15 residues. Here the CDR3 reads CASRILAGGSETQYF. In DNA form, the CDR3 reads TGTGCCAGCAGAATACTAGCGGGGGGATCAGAGACCCAGTACTTC.

The chain is built from TRBV12-3 or TRBV12-4 and TRBJ2-7, with D possibly being TRBD2 (6 bases). The CDR3 has 17 residues. V lost 7 bases, J lost 7 bases, and 29 bases lay in between. The CDR3, as DNA: TGTGCCAGCATTCGCGGGACTGGGACGTTTACTACGGGTGAGCAGTACTTC. Translation: CASIRGTGTFTTGEQYF.

This clonotype was detected only a few times. The chain carries TRBV3-1 and TRBJ1-5; TRBD1 matches at 9 bases. Germline V gives CDR1 LGHDT, CDR2 YNNKEL (reference sequence). With V trimmed by 2 bases and J by 4 bases, 3 bases remained unmatched. CDR3 size: 15 residues. The CDR3, as DNA: TGTGCCAGCAGCCAACGACAGGGGGAGAATCAGCCCCAGCATTTT. It specifies CASSQRQGENQPQHF.

In DNA, the CDR3 is TGTGCCAGCAGCTCCGGACTGGCCCCCAATGAGCAGTTCTTC. Translation: CASSSGLAPNEQFF. The genes are TRBV13 and TRBJ2-1; D perhaps matches TRBD2 (5 bases). Germline CDR1 and CDR2: PRHDT and FYEKMQ (reference sequence). Trimming removed 4 bases at V and 6 bases at J, with 13 bases between. The CDR3 is 14 residues long.

The V gene is TRBV5-5, the J gene TRBJ2-7; TRBD1 agrees at 7 bases. Germline assignment: CDR1 SGHKS and CDR2 YYEKEE (reference sequence). Trimming cost V 5 bases and J 2 bases; bases outside gene matches: 13. The CDR3 extends over 16 amino acids. The CDR3 is CASSLGPGGQTYEQYF. The CDR3 region has the DNA TGTGCCAGCAGTCTGGGGCCAGGGGGTCAGACCTACGAGCAGTACTTC.

This chain uses TRBV20-1 with TRBJ2-7; TRBD1 matches at 7 bases. Germline values: CDR1 DFQATT, CDR2 SNEGSKA (reference sequence). The V and J ends lost 0 bases and 7 bases, in that order; junction bases with no gene match: 12. The CDR3 contains 15 residues. As DNA, the CDR3 is TGCAGTGCTAGAGATGCAAGGGGGCGAGTTGGAGAGCAGTACTTC. Its protein product is CSARDARGRVGEQYF.

The chain has TRBV6-2 or TRBV6-3 and TRBJ2-5, with 14 positions matching TRBD2. V dropped 7 bases and J dropped 3; count of bases not matched to a gene: 7. The CDR3 sequence is 16 residues long. CDR1 is MNHEY and CDR2 is SVGEGT in the germline V gene. The CDR3 reads CASTKTSGGAEETQYF. For the CDR3, the DNA is TGTGCCAGCACCAAGACTAGCGGGGGGGCCGAAGAGACCCAGTACTTC.

CDR3 sequence: CSVKFQYEQFF. CDR3 coding DNA: TGCAGCGTTAAATTTCAGTATGAGCAGTTCTTC. The rearrangement joins TRBV29-1 to TRBJ2-1; D not certain. Trimming took off 5 bases at V and 8 bases at J, with 10 bases between the two ends. This CDR3 contains 11 residues. Germline V CDR1 and CDR2: SQVTM, ANQGSEA.